The 29 T cell receptor beta chains below come from one sample, sequenced in a study of T cells after posttransplantation cyclophosphamide. TCRdb keeps only in-frame clones here, not all; method: immunoSEQ multiplex PCR. The sample consists of about 1,500 clones, under 85% of them appearing once. Treatment was busulfan-fludarabine conditioning, a marrow graft, and cyclophosphamide on days +3 and +4. Sequencing used CD4+ T cells sorted from PBMCs, obtained 220 to 250 days after allogeneic stem cell transplant with posttransplant cyclophosphamide. Source of these receptors: a female patient over 55 who received an allogeneic stem cell transplant from an unrelated donor, was CMV-positive, and had acute GVHD only. Some T cells may have originated in the graft donor.

This clone was detected a few times. The chain recombines TRBV18 with TRBJ1-2, with TRBD1 matching over 9 bases. The trim removed 3 bases at V and 6 bases at J, leaving 8 bases unmatched. Germline V CDR1 and CDR2: KGHSH, LQKENI. The CDR3 spans 15 residues. CDR3 region: CASSPWTGELNGYTF. The CDR3 DNA reads TGTGCCAGCTCACCCTGGACAGGGGAATTGAATGGCTACACCTTC.

The V gene is TRBV9, the J gene TRBJ2-1; tentatively, D is TRBD2 (5 bases). Germline CDR1 and CDR2: SGDLS and YYNGEE. The CDR3 runs to 13 residues. The germline V and J ends were trimmed by 0 bases and 9 bases, with 10 bases remaining between them. The DNA for the CDR3 is TGTGCCAGCAGCGTAGCCTCCGGAGGTGAGCAGTTCTTC. Its protein is CASSVASGGEQFF.

This chain links TRBV14 with TRBJ1-1; unclear D gene. The ends were cut back, 3 bases at V and 1 base at J, with 3 bases in the middle. CDR1 SGHDN and CDR2 FVKESK come from the germline V gene. The CDR3 runs 12 residues. The CDR3 here is CASSHRNTEAFF. CDR3 in DNA: TGTGCCAGCAGCCACAGGAACACTGAAGCTTTCTTT. The variable domain in full, with the rest retrieved from reference TRBV14 and TRBJ1-1, is EAGVTQFPSHSVIEKGQTVTLRCDPISGHDNLYWYRRVMGKEIKFLLHFVKESKQDESGMPNNRFLAERTGGTYSTLKVQPAELEDSGVYFCASSHRNTEAFFGQGTRLTVV.

The rearrangement joins TRBV11-2 to TRBJ2-1; maybe TRBD2 (5 bases). The germline gives CDR1 SGHAT, CDR2 FQNNGV. V lost 5 bases to trimming and J lost 2 bases, with 16 bases between them. The CDR3 has 16 amino acids. CDR3 DNA: TGTGCCAGCAGCCCCCACCTGCGGGTGACCTACAATGAGCAGTTCTTC. Translation gives CASSPHLRVTYNEQFF.

V gene TRBV7-6 combines with J gene TRBJ2-5; TRBD2 is a possible D gene (5 bases). The CDR3 runs to 13 residues. Trimming took off 3 bases at V and 2 bases at J, with 7 bases between the two ends. CDR1 is SGHVS and CDR2 is FNYEAQ in the germline V gene. CDR3 sequence: CASSFGLQETQYF. The CDR3 DNA sequence: TGTGCCAGCAGCTTTGGACTTCAAGAGACCCAGTACTTC.

The rearrangement uses TRBV10-3 and TRBJ2-7; no firm D call. This CDR3 contains 13 residues. The germline V and J ends were trimmed by 2 bases and 5 bases, with 10 bases remaining between them. CDR1 and CDR2 (germline): ENHRY, SYGVKD. CDR3 loop: CAISEQVWNEQYF. For the CDR3, the DNA is TGTGCCATCAGTGAGCAGGTTTGGAACGAGCAGTACTTC.

The gene calls are TRBV29-1 and TRBJ2-3; D is unresolved. The CDR3 is 12 amino acids. Deletions cut 3 bases from V and 0 bases from J, with 4 bases between. The germline gives CDR1 SQVTM, CDR2 ANQGSEA. The CDR3 here is CSVDPSTDTQYF. The CDR3 DNA follows: TGCAGCGTTGATCCGAGCACAGATACGCAGTATTTT.

This chain joins TRBV11-3 and TRBJ2-2, with D unresolved. This CDR3 is 14 amino acids long. The V gene's germline CDR1 is SGHNT and CDR2 YENEEA. V was clipped by 1 base and J by 1 base, with 4 bases between them. Here the CDR3 reads CASSLGRNTGELFF. The CDR3 nucleotides are TGTGCCAGCAGCTTAGGGAGGAACACCGGGGAGCTGTTTTTT. Looking up the rest from reference TRBV11-3 and TRBJ2-2 gives the full variable domain: EAGVVQSPRYKIIEKKQPVAFWCNPISGHNTLYWYLQNLGQGPELLIRYENEEAVDDSQLPKDRFSAERLKGVDSTLKIQPAELGDSAVYLCASSLGRNTGELFFGEGSRLTVL.

As DNA, the CDR3 is TGTGCCAGCAGCTTAGGAACAGCATCCTACGAGCAGTACTTC. Translating gives CASSLGTASYEQYF. The genes are TRBV7-8 and TRBJ2-7; D ambiguous. This CDR3 contains 14 residues. Trimming took off 1 base at V and 1 base at J, with 8 bases between the two ends. Looked up from germline, CDR1 is SGHVS and CDR2 is FQNEAQ. Together with reference TRBV7-8 and TRBJ2-7, the CDR3 gives the full variable domain: GAGVSQSPRYKVAKRGQDVALRCDPISGHVSLFWYQQALGQGPEFLTYFQNEAQLDKSGLPSDRFFAERPEGSVSTLKIQRTQQEDSAVYLCASSLGTASYEQYFGPGTRLTVT.

This sequence joins TRBV27 and TRBJ2-3, with 8 bases aligning to TRBD2. The germline CDR1 and CDR2 sequences are MNHEY and SMNVEV (reference sequence). This CDR3 is built from 15 residues. J was trimmed by 5 bases and V by 8 bases; bases with no gene match: 12. Here the CDR3 DNA reads TGTGCCAGCGTACGAATAGCGGGACACCTAGATACGCAGTATTTT. It encodes CASVRIAGHLDTQYF.

This clone has a single count. This same CDR3 is encoded by further DNA sequences in the sample. V usage is TRBV18 and J usage is TRBJ1-6; a possible D gene is TRBD1 (5 bases). Trimming pared 6 bases from V and 1 base from J, leaving 10 bases between. CDR3 length equals 15 residues. Germline V lookup: CDR1 KGHSH, CDR2 LQKENI. The CDR3 nucleotides read TGTGCCAGCTCCGGCGGGGGGTCCTATAATTCACCCCTCCACTTT. It is translated as CASSGGGSYNSPLHF.

This clone was detected only a few times. V is TRBV6-4 and J is TRBJ1-4; D might be TRBD1 (5 bases). The CDR3 spans 13 residues. Trimming cost V 6 bases and J 7 bases, with 12 bases left between them. CDR1 is MRHNA, CDR2 SNTAGT, per germline. The CDR3 loop is CASRKTASEKLFF. CDR3 in DNA: TGTGCCAGCAGGAAGACAGCCAGTGAAAAACTGTTTTTT.

This sequence joins TRBV4-1 and TRBJ2-7; 9 bases are a match to TRBD1. The CDR3 has 18 amino acids. In germline, CDR1 is MGHRA, CDR2 YSYEKL. The V segment lost 1 base and the J segment 0 bases; nucleotides outside the gene matches: 10. CDR3 residues: CASSQAPPTGGHSYEQYF. The CDR3 DNA is TGCGCCAGCAGCCAAGCTCCCCCGACAGGGGGACACTCCTACGAGCAGTACTTC.

This sequence joins TRBV2 and TRBJ2-7, with 9 bases lining up with TRBD1. With V trimmed by 6 bases and J by 8 bases, 8 bases remained unmatched. This CDR3 contains 13 residues. Germline CDR1 and CDR2: SNHLY and FYNNEI. Here the CDR3 reads CASRVGTGLKQYF. CDR3 coding DNA: TGTGCCAGCAGGGTGGGGACAGGGCTCAAGCAGTACTTC.

V is TRBV7-9 and J is TRBJ2-1; unclear D gene. Germline CDR1 reads SEHNR; CDR2 reads FQNEAQ (reference sequence). Deletions cut 5 bases from V and 8 bases from J, with 19 bases between. The CDR3 has 15 amino acids. CDR3 residues: CASSTGRHRNDEQFF. The CDR3 nucleotides read TGTGCCAGCAGCACTGGAAGACATAGGAATGATGAGCAGTTCTTC.

This chain joins TRBV7-3 and TRBJ1-1, with 9 bases fitting TRBD1. The CDR3 consists of 16 residues. CDR1 and CDR2 (germline): SGHTA, FQGTGA. With 3 bases clipped from V and 2 bases from J, the junction kept 7 bases outside the gene matches. The chain's CDR3 is CASSLRGQGGNTEAFF. CDR3 coding DNA: TGTGCCAGCAGCTTGAGGGGACAGGGTGGAAACACTGAAGCTTTCTTT.

The gene calls are TRBV7-9 and TRBJ1-2, with 7 bases matching TRBD1. The CDR3 contains 15 residues. V lost 4 bases to trimming and J lost 3 bases; unmatched junction nucleotides: 8. Germline-derived CDR1 and CDR2 are SEHNR and FQNEAQ (reference sequence). DNA for the CDR3: TGTGCCAGCAGCTACCCCGGGACAGCTGACTATGGCTACACCTTC. This encodes CASSYPGTADYGYTF.

The chain combines TRBV4-2 with TRBJ1-6; 7 positions match TRBD1. Germline V gives CDR1 LGHNA, CDR2 YNFKEQ. The CDR3 extends over 16 amino acids. Trimming took 4 bases from V and 9 from J; bases not matched to a gene: 12. This CDR3 reads CASSPFDRVSSSPLHF. The CDR3 region has the DNA TGTGCCAGCAGCCCTTTCGACAGGGTCTCGAGTTCACCCCTCCACTTT.

This clone occurred a few times. The chain joins TRBV7-9 to TRBJ2-7, with 7 bases that match TRBD2. Germline V CDR1 and CDR2: SEHNR, FQNEAQ (reference sequence). The ends lost 6 bases at V and 2 bases at J; junction bases unmatched: 7. The CDR3 is 14 residues long. The CDR3: CASRSGLPTYEQYF. DNA for the CDR3: TGTGCCAGCAGGTCGGGACTACCCACCTACGAGCAGTACTTC.

V gene TRBV19 combines with J gene TRBJ1-5, with D possibly TRBD1 on 5 matching bases. The CDR3 spans 15 residues. Germline V lookup: CDR1 LNHDA, CDR2 SQIVND (reference sequence). Trimming removed 4 bases at V and 11 bases at J, with 21 bases between. The CDR3 nucleotides read TGTGCCAGTAGTAAGCAGGGCCCAAGGTGGAAGGCCCAGCATTTT. Translation gives CASSKQGPRWKAQHF.

The chain employs TRBV5-6 and TRBJ2-1; 9 bases map to TRBD1. V was pared by 0 bases and J by 3 bases, with 1 base of the junction left unmatched. There are 15 residues in the CDR3. Germline V gene lookup returns CDR1 SGHDT and CDR2 YYEEEE. The CDR3 sequence is CASSLGDRDYNEQFF. CDR3 nucleotides: TGTGCCAGCAGCTTGGGGGACAGGGACTACAATGAGCAGTTCTTC.

The V and J genes are TRBV5-1 and TRBJ2-1, with TRBD2 matching over 14 bases. The CDR3 is 14 residues long. J lost 9 bases, V lost 3 bases, and 2 bases had no gene match. Germline V lookup: CDR1 SGHRS, CDR2 YFSETQ. CDR3 sequence (DNA): TGCGCCAGCAGCTGGGGACTAGCGGGAGCTGAGCAGTTCTTC. Its translation: CASSWGLAGAEQFF. The variable domain in full, with the rest retrieved from reference TRBV5-1 and TRBJ2-1, is KAGVTQTPRYLIKTRGQQVTLSCSPISGHRSVSWYQQTPGQGLQFLFEYFSETQRNKGNFPGRFSGRQFSNSRSEMNVSTLELGDSALYLCASSWGLAGAEQFFGPGTRLTVL.

The chain employs TRBV19 and TRBJ1-5, with 7 bases that match TRBD1. The V and J ends lost 11 bases and 7 bases, in that order; junction bases with no gene match: 17. Germline V gene data show CDR1 as LNHDA and CDR2 as SQIVND (reference sequence). This CDR3 has 15 amino acids. CDR3 region: CAPRPFTGVGQPQHF. In DNA, the CDR3 is TGTGCCCCCCGCCCCTTTACAGGGGTCGGGCAGCCCCAGCATTTT.

V gene TRBV11-1 combines with J gene TRBJ1-2, with a possible D match to TRBD1 (5 bases). The CDR3 has 13 amino acids. Germline-derived CDR1 and CDR2 are SGHAT and FQDESV (reference sequence). V gave up 5 bases and J gave up 1 base, with 8 bases separating them. CDR3 nucleotide sequence: TGTGCCAGCAGCCCGACAGATAACTATGGCTACACCTTC. This translates into CASSPTDNYGYTF.

This chain connects TRBV14 to TRBJ2-7; TRBD2 matches 7 bases. Germline lookup yields CDR1 SGHDN and CDR2 FVKESK. This CDR3 region has 12 residues. The junction had 2 bases not matched to a gene; V was cut back by 0 bases and J by 9 bases. The CDR3 coding sequence is TGTGCCAGCAGCCAAGATCGCGGGGGGCAGTACTTC. Translated: CASSQDRGGQYF.

The V and J genes are TRBV28 and TRBJ1-2; D gene ambiguous. V was trimmed by 5 bases and J by 4 bases, leaving 11 bases between them. This CDR3 is built from 13 residues. Germline CDR1 reads MDHEN; CDR2 reads SYDVKM. The CDR3 sequence: CASSPGFLYGYTF. The CDR3 region has the DNA TGTGCCAGCAGTCCAGGATTTCTCTATGGCTACACCTTC.

This clone was picked up a small number of times. The chain recombines TRBV4-1 with TRBJ1-3; D unresolved. CDR1 is MGHRA, CDR2 YSYEKL, per germline. Deletions cut 7 bases from V and 7 bases from J, with 20 bases between. This CDR3 has 15 amino acids. CDR3 nucleotides: TGCGCCAGCACCAAAGAGGGAGGTAAAATGAACACCATATATTTT. It yields the protein CASTKEGGKMNTIYF.

The chain joins TRBV30 to TRBJ1-2; no clear D. This CDR3 contains 14 residues. Trimming left V 2 bases short and J 0 bases short, with 10 bases between. CDR1 and CDR2 from the germline V gene are GTSNPN and SVGIG (reference sequence). The CDR3 is CAWSTPPANYGYTF. CDR3 in DNA: TGTGCCTGGAGTACCCCCCCAGCTAACTATGGCTACACCTTC.

The chain carries TRBV4-1 and TRBJ2-5, with a possible D match to TRBD1 (6 bases). Looked up from germline, CDR1 is MGHRA and CDR2 is YSYEKL. The CDR3 is 14 amino acids. Trimming took 2 bases from V and 11 from J, leaving 18 bases between them. DNA of the CDR3: TGCGCCAGCAGCCAAAACAGGGTTTTGGGAGAGCAGTACTTC. The encoded protein is CASSQNRVLGEQYF.